This T cell receptor (beta chain) emerged from a study of T cell repertoires in cytomegalovirus infection. Study overall: It was the public TCR beta signatures that indicated both CMV infection and matching HLA type.

General study points: CMV-specific HLA-C-restricted TCR beta clonotypes dominated the ex vivo response. Based on cumulative public TCR beta family frequency, carriers of CMV plus the relevant HLA were identified.

TCRdb itself ran the reads through MiXCR, one entry per CDR3 protein. Of almost 300,000 distinct CDR3 sequences in the sample, about 9.2% were seen once. CDR3 length: 14 amino acids. Trimming removed 4 bases from V and 13 bases from J, with 23 bases in between. From germline, CDR1 is DFQATT and CDR2 SNEGSKA (reference sequence). This clonotype was seen more than once but under ten times. Its antigen remains unidentified. The chain has TRBV20-1 and TRBJ2-1, with D possibly matching TRBD1 (6 bases). The specimen was PBMCs. This clonotype was sampled from a human donor in good health (CMV status not recorded). Some clones in this sample may be carry-over from other donors' samples. In nucleotides, the CDR3 is TGCAGTGCTATATCCCCCCGGTTGGACAGTCAACAGTTCTTC. Its protein is CSAISPRLDSQQFF.